This T cell receptor (beta chain) derives from a study of T-cell reconstitution after alpha-beta-depleted transplantation in children. This clonotype occurred a few times. Its cognate antigen is unknown. Unique molecular identifiers were used in preparing the TCRbeta library. Each CDR3 protein is one row after TCRdb ran MiXCR on the PCR reads. Of around 450,000 distinct CDR3 sequences in the sample, around 46% were seen once. Findings of the study overall: The study reportedly traced alpha-beta T cells about two months after transplant to several hundred expanded graft clones. Surviving recipient T cells and thymic progenitors underlay high day-60 TCRbeta diversity in some patients. The authors attributed T-cell counts and diversity one year after transplant mostly to newly produced T cells.

V was clipped by 4 bases and J by 4 bases; unmatched bases: 3. Germline-derived CDR1 and CDR2 are LGHNA and YNFKEQ. The CDR3 totals 15 residues. The J gene is TRBJ2-7, the V gene TRBV4-2, with 14 bases fitting TRBD2. This TCR came from a girl aged 2-9 years with aplastic anemia, due to receive a stem cell transplant. Sequencing used PBMCs, obtained before TCRalphabeta/CD19-depleted stem cell transplant. CDR3 protein: CASSLGLAGGYEQYF. The CDR3 nucleotides are TGTGCCAGCAGCCTCGGACTAGCGGGGGGTTACGAGCAGTACTTC.